The rows below give T cell receptor beta chains drawn from one sample of a study of blood T cell repertoires in COVID-19. TCRdb's copy holds only in-frame clones and misses some; the assay was immunoSEQ multiplex PCR. The profile shows tens of thousands of clones, roughly 78% of them singletons. Sequencing was done on a sample of peripheral blood. The receptors were gathered from a man between 60 and 75 years old with acute or convalescent COVID-19. CDR3s include the opening cysteine and the closing phenylalanine or tryptophan. A D gene is named only where the DNA matches it firmly. The size entry is marked missing in some rows and otherwise reads once, few, many or a size class.

>17|TRBJ1-5|TRBV10-3|TRBD1|NA
CAISEAQGIYSNQPQHF
TGTGCCATCAGTGAGGCACAGGGGATTTATAGCAATCAGCCCCAGCATTTT
>15|TRBJ2-3|TRBV7-2|NA|few
CASSPWRGRTDTQYF
TGTGCCAGCAGCCCCTGGCGGGGCCGCACAGATACGCAGTATTTT
>15|TRBJ1-5|TRBV28|TRBD1|NA
CASSLLQGVNQPQHF
TGTGCCAGCAGTTTATTACAGGGGGTCAATCAGCCCCAGCATTTT
>19|TRBJ2-1|TRBV7-8|TRBD2|NA
CASSLESGGSISSYNEQFF
TGTGCCAGCAGCTTAGAAAGCGGGGGATCTATTAGCTCCTACAATGAGCAGTTCTTC
>14|TRBJ2-2|TRBV11-2|NA|NA
CASSLRLNTGELFF
TGTGCCAGCAGCTTACGCCTAAATACCGGGGAGCTGTTTTTT
>16|TRBJ2-1|TRBV6-2/TRBV6-3|TRBD2|NA
CASSTRAGGTDNEQFF
TGTGCCAGCAGCACCCGGGCGGGAGGAACTGACAATGAGCAGTTCTTC
>13|TRBJ2-3|TRBV10-2|TRBD2|NA
CASTGGGGDTQYF
TGCGCCAGCACCGGGGGGGGAGGAGATACGCAGTATTTT
>13|TRBJ1-2|TRBV2|TRBD1|NA
CAGTTTGGYGYTF
TGTGCCGGGACCACGACAGGGGGCTATGGCTACACCTTC
>14|TRBJ1-5|TRBV3-1/TRBV3-2|TRBD1|NA
CASSPGDRSQPQHF
TGTGCCAGCAGCCCAGGGGACAGGTCTCAGCCCCAGCATTTT
>15|TRBJ2-5|TRBV3-1/TRBV3-2|NA|NA
CASSQDLGGRETQYF
TGTGCCAGCAGCCAAGATTTGGGGGGGCGAGAGACCCAGTACTTC
>13|TRBJ2-7|TRBV7-7|TRBD1|NA
CASSFGTAYEQYF
TGTGCTAGCAGCTTCGGGACAGCCTACGAGCAGTACTTC
>15|TRBJ2-7|TRBV25-1|NA|NA
CASSEWGLGTYEQYF
TGTGCCAGCAGTGAATGGGGGCTGGGGACCTACGAGCAGTACTTC
>14|TRBJ1-5|TRBV14|NA|NA
CASRGRVRNQPQHF
TGTGCCAGCCGGGGAAGAGTCCGCAATCAGCCCCAGCATTTT
>15|TRBJ2-3|TRBV7-2|TRBD2|NA
CASSKDRAGVDTQYF
TGTGCCAGCAGCAAGGACAGAGCGGGGGTGGATACGCAGTATTTT
>16|TRBJ2-3|TRBV4-3|TRBD2|NA
CASSKSGGALTDTQYF
TGCGCCAGCAGCAAAAGCGGGGGGGCTCTCACAGATACGCAGTATTTT
>18|TRBJ2-2|TRBV30|TRBD1|NA
CAWSAGTGVYRPGGELFF
TGTGCCTGGAGTGCCGGGACAGGAGTATATCGACCGGGCGGGGAGCTGTTTTTT
>14|TRBJ2-7|TRBV5-1|TRBD1|NA
CASSPDRVRYEQYF
TGCGCCAGCAGCCCAGACAGGGTAAGGTACGAGCAGTACTTC